This T cell receptor beta chain was sequenced during a study of PD-1 blockade in classical Hodgkin lymphoma. Findings of the study overall: The baseline diversity of complete responders showed similarity to that of newly diagnosed patients. Relapsed/refractory patients reportedly had lower baseline diversity than newly diagnosed patients.

Brentuximab vedotin exposure varied among the patients, all of whom had relapsed after autologous stem cell transplantation. Profiled with immunoSEQ multiplex PCR; TCRdb holds only in-frame clones, not every one. The data hold 66,000 or so clones, with about two thirds observed a single time. Regarding this clone: The antigen remains undetermined.

Between the trimmed V and J ends, which lost 3 bases and 0 bases, there was a span of 15 bases. This CDR3 region has 18 residues. Germline lookup yields CDR1 MDHEN and CDR2 SYDVKM. This TCR derives from a human donor with classical Hodgkin lymphoma. Sequenced here: peripheral blood mononuclear cells (PBMCs), sampled before the second cycle of nivolumab. The rearrangement uses TRBV28 and TRBJ1-6; D ambiguous. CDR3 residues: CASSFEADPSSYNSPLHF. The CDR3 coding sequence is TGTGCCAGCAGTTTCGAAGCGGACCCGAGCTCCTATAATTCACCCCTCCACTTT.